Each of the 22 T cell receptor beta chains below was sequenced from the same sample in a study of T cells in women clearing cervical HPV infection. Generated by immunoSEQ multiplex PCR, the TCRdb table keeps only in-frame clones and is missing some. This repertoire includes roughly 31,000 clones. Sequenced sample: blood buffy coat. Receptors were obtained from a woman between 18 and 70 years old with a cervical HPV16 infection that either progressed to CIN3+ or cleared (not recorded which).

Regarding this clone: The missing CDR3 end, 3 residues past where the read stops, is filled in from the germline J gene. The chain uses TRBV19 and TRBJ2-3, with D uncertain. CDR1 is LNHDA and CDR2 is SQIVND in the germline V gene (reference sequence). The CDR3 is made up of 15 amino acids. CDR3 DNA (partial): TGTGCCAGTACCCCTGTAGCAGATAGCAATCAGCCG. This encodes CASTPVADSNQP. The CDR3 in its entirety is CASTPVADSNQPQYF.

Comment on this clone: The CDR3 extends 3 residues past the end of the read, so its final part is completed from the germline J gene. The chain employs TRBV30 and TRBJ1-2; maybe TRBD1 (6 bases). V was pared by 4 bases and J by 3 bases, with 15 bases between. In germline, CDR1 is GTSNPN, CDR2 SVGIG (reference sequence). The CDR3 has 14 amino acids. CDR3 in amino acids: CAWTRGGGDYGYTF. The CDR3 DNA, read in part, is TGTGCCTGGACAAGGGGCGGGGGCGACTATGGC.

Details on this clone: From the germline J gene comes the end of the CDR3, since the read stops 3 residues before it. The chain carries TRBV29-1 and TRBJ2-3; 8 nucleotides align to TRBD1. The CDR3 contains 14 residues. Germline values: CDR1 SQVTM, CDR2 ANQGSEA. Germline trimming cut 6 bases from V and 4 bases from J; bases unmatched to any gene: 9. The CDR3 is CSVHRQGHSDTQYF. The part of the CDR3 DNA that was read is TGCAGCGTCCATAGACAGGGGCATTCAGATACG.

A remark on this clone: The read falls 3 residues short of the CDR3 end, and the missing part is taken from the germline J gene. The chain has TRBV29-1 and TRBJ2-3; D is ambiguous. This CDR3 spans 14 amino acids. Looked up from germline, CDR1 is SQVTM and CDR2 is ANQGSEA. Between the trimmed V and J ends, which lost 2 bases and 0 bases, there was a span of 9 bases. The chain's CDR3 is CSVEIDLSTDTQYF. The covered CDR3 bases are TGCAGCGTTGAAATCGACTTAAGCACAGATACG.

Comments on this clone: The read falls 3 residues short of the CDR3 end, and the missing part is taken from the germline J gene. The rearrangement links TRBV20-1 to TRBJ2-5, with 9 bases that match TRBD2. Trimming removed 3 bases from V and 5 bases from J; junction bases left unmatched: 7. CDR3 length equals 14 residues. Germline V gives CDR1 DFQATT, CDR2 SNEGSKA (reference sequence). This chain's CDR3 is CSASRRGGRETQYF. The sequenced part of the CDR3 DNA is TGCAGTGCTAGTCGGCGGGGGGGCCGGGAGACC.

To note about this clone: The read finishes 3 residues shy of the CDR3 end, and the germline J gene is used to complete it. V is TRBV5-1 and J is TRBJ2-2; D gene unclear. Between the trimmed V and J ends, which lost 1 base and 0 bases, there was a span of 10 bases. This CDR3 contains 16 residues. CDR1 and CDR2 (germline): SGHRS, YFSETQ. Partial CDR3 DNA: TGCGCCAGCAGCTTGCGTTCACTCGCGAACACCGGGGAG. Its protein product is CASSLRSLANTGE. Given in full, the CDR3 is CASSLRSLANTGELFF.

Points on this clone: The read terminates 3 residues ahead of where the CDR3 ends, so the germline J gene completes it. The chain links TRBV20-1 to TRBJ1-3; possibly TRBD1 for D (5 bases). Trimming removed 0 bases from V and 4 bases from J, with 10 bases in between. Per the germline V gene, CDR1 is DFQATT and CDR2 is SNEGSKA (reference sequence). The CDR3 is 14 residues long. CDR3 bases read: TGCAGTGCTAGAGATCTGACAGCCGGAAACACC. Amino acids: CSARDLTAGNT. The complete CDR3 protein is CSARDLTAGNTIYF.

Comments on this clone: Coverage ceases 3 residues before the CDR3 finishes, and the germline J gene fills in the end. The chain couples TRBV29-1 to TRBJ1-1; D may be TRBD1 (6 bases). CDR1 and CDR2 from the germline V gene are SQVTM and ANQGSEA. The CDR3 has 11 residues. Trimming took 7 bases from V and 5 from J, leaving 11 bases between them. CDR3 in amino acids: CSARGGTEAFF. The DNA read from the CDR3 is TGCAGCGCGAGGGGGGGGACTGAA.

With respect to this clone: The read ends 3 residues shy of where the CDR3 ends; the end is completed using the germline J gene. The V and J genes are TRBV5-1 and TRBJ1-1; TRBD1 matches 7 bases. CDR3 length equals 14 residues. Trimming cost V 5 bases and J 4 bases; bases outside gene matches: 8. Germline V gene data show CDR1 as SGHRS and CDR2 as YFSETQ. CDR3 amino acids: CASRLQQGITEAFF. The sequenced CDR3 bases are TGCGCCAGCAGATTACAACAGGGGATCACTGAA. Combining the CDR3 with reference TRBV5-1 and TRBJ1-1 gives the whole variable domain KAGVTQTPRYLIKTRGQQVTLSCSPISGHRSVSWYQQTPGQGLQFLFEYFSETQRNKGNFPGRFSGRQFSNSRSEMNVSTLELGDSALYLCASRLQQGITEAFFGQGTRLTVV.

The CDR3 sequence: CASSPRGASGANVLTF. The CDR3 DNA, read in part, is TGTGCCAGTAGTCCACGGGGAGCATCTGGGGCCAACGTC. This chain joins TRBV19 and TRBJ2-6; possible D gene TRBD2, 5 bases. Read data end 3 residues before the CDR3 end; the end is taken from the germline J gene. The CDR3 length is 16 residues. Per germline, CDR1 LNHDA and CDR2 SQIVND (reference sequence). V was shortened by 5 bases and J by 1 base, with 12 bases between the two germline ends.

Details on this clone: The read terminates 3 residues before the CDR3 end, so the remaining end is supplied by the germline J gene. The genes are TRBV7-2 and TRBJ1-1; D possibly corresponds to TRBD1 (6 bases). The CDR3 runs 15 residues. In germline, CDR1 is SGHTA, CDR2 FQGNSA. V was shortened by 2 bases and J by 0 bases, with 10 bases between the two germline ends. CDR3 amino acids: CASSLRGGLNTEAFF. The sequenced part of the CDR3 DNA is TGTGCCAGCAGCTTACGTGGGGGCCTGAACACTGAA.

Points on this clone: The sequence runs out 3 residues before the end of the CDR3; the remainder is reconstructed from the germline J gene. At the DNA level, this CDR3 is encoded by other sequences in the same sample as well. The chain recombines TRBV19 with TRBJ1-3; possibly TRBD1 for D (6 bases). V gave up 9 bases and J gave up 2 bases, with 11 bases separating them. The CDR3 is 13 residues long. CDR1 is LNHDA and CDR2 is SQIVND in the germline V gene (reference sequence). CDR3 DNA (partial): TGTGCCAGCGGGACAACTCCTGGAAACACC. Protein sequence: CASGTTPGNT. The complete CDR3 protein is CASGTTPGNTIYF.

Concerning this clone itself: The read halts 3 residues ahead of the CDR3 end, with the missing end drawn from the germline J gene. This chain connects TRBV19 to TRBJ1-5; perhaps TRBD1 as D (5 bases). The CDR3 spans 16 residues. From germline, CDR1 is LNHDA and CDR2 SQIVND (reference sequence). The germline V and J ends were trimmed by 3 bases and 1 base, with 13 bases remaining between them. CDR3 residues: CASSMGGRRSNQPQHF. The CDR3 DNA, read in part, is TGTGCCAGTAGTATGGGGGGTAGAAGGAGCAATCAGCCC.

The sequenced part of the CDR3 DNA is TGTGCCAGCAGCTTAAGGACAGGGGGCGATTACGAG. Its translation: CASSLRTGGDYE. The entire CDR3 reads CASSLRTGGDYEYTF. The V call is TRBV7-2, the J call TRBJ1-2, with 11 bases lining up with TRBD1. The missing CDR3 end, 3 residues past where the read stops, is filled in from the germline J gene. The CDR3 extends over 15 amino acids. Germline lookup yields CDR1 SGHTA and CDR2 FQGNSA.

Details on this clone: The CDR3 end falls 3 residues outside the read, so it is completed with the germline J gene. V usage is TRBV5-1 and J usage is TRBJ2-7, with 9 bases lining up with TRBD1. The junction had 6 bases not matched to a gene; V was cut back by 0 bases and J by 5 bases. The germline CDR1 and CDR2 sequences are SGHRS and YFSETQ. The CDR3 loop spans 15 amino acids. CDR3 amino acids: CASSLGGQGSHEQYF. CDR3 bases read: TGCGCCAGCAGCTTGGGGGGACAGGGAAGCCACGAG.

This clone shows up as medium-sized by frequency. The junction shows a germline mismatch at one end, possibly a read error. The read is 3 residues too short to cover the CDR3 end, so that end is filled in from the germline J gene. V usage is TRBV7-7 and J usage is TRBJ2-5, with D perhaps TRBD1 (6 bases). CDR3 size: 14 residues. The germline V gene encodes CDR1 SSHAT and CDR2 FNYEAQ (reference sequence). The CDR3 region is CASSPRTDQETQYF. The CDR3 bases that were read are TGTGCTAGCAGCCCTCGGACAGATCAAGAGACC.

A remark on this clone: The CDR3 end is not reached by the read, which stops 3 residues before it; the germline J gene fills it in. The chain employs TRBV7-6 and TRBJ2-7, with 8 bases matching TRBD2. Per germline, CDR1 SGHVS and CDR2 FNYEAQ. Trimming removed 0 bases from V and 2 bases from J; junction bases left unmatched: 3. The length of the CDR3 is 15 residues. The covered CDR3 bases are TGTGCCAGCAGCTTAGCCGGGGGGGGGACCTACGAG. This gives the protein CASSLAGGGTYE. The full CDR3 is CASSLAGGGTYEQYF.

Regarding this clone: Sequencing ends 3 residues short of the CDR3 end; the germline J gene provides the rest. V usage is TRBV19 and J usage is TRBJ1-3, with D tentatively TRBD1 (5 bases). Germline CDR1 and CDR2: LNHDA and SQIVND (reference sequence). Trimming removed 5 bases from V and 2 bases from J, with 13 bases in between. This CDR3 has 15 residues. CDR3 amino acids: CASSPDWGAGNTIYF. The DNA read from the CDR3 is TGTGCCAGTAGTCCAGATTGGGGGGCTGGAAACACC. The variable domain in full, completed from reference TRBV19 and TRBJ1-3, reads DGGITQSPKYLFRKEGQNVTLSCEQNLNHDAMYWYRQDPGQGLRLIYYSQIVNDFQKGDIAEGYSVSREKKESFPLTVTSAQKNPTAFYLCASSPDWGAGNTIYFGEGSWLTVV.

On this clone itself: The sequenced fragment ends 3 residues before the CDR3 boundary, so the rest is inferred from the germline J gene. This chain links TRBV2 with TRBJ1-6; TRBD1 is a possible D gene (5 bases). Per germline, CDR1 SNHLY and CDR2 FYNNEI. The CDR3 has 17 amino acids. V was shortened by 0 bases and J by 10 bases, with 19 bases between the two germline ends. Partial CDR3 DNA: TGTGCCAGCAGTGAAGCGCACCTTCTAGGGGCCCGATCACCC. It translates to CASSEAHLLGARSP. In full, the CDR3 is CASSEAHLLGARSPLHF. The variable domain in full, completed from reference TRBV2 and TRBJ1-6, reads EPEVTQTPSHQVTQMGQEVILRCVPISNHLYFYWYRQILGQKVEFLVSFYNNEISEKSEIFDDQFSVERPDGSNFTLKIRSTKLEDSAMYFCASSEAHLLGARSPLHFGNGTRLTVT.

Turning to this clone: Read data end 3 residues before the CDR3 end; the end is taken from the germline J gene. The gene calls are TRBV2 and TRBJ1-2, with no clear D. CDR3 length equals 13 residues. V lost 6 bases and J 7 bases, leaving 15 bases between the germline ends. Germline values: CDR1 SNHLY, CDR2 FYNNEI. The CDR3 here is CASRQIDSPGYTF. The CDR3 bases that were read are TGTGCCAGCAGACAAATCGACTCTCCTGGC.

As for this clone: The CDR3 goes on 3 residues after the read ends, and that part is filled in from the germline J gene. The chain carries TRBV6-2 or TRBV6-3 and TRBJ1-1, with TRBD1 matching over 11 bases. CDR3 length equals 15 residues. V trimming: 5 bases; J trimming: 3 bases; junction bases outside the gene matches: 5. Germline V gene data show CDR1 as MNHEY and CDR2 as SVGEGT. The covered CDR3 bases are TGTGCCAGCAGTCCTCTGGGACAGGGGGACACTGAA. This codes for CASSPLGQGDTE. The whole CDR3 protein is CASSPLGQGDTEAFF.

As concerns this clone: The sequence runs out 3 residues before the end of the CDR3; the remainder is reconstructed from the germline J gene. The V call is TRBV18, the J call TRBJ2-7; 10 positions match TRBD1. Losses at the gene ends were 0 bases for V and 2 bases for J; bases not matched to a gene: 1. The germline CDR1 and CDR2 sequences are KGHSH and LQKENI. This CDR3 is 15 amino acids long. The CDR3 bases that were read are TGTGCCAGCTCACCACCCGGGACAGGGGCCTACGAG. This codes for CASSPPGTGAYE. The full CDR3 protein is CASSPPGTGAYEQYF.